The clone carrying this TCR beta chain was detected many times. Its antigen is not known. This entry is derived from a study of metastatic and nonmetastatic thyroid tumors. As for the study in general: Comparison of repertoires was carried out across blood and tumor or nodule tissue from malignant and benign thyroid patients. General study points: Versus benign nodules, malignant thyroid tumors reportedly had significantly higher TCR beta diversity, in blood and tumor.

In the authors' workflow: Building a distant-metastasis classifier for papillary thyroid cancer drew on CDR3 differences across clinicopathological groups. TCRdb re-clonotyped the PCR reads via MiXCR. TCRdb, rather than the study authors, made the V and J calls. This sample yields tens of thousands of clones, of which roughly 17% are seen a single time; approximately 10% belongs to the top ten. All patients were untreated before thyroid surgery. Trimming pared 5 bases from V and 0 bases from J, leaving 5 bases between. Germline V gives CDR1 MGHRA, CDR2 YSYEKL. CDR3 length equals 13 residues. The chain joins TRBV4-1 to TRBJ1-3; D not certain. Sequencing used tumor tissue. The TCR was taken from a female donor with papillary thyroid cancer or a benign thyroid nodule (not recorded which). Some clones in this sample may be carry-over from other donors' samples. CDR3 loop: CASSFTSGNTIYF. CDR3 bases: TGCGCCAGCAGCTTCACCTCTGGAAACACCATATATTTT.